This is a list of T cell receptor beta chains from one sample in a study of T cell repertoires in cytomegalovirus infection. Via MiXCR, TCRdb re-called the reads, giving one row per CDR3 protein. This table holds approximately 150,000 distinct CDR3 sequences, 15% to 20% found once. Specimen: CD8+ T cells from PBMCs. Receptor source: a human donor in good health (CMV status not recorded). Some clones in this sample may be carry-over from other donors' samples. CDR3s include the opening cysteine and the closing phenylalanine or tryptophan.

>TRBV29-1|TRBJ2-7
CSAGPSKGHTYEQYF
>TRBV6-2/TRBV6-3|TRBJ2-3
CASSYGLGMSTDTQYF
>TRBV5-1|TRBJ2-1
CASGGGSGRNEQFF
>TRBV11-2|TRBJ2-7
CASSPRDSPYEQYF
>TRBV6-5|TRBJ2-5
CASSYRPAGTYRETQYF
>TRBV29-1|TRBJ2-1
CSVPSGRRDEQFF
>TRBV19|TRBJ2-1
CASTVGRGIYNEQFF
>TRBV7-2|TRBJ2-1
CASSSKPRPTYNEQIF
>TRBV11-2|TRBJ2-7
CASSPRGSGSHEQYF
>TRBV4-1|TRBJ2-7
CASSGFRGSSYEQYF
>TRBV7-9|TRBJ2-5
CASRKGEETQYF
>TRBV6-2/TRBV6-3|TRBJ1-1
CASAAVSNTEAFF
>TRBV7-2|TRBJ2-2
CASRPTAGELFF
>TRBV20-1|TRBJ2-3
CSAREWSGRDTQYF
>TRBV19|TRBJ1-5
CASISTYSNQPQHF
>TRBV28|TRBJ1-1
CASSLGVGTEAFF
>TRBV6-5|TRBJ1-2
CASSHGQSNYGYTF
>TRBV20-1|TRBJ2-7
CSAATRTSYEQYF
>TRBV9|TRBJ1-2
CASSARDRGFYGYTF
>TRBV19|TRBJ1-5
CASSYTLDSNQPQHF
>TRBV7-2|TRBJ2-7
CASRYEHEQYF
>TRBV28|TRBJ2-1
CASSLIGREWNEQFF
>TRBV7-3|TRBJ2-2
CASSIDTNTGELFF
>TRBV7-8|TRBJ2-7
CASSVRDGSYEQYF
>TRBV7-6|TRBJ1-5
CASSQRVDQPQHF
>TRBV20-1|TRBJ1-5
CSGGVSFGSNQPQHF
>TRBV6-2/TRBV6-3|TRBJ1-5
CASSPGFSNQPQHF
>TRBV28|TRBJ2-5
CASSFRGQETQYF
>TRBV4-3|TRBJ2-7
CASSHDRDIAYEQYF
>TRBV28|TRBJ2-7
CASRDRAYEQYF
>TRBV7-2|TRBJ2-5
CASTPTPGEGETQYF
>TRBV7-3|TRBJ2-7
CASSRGGGRADEQYF
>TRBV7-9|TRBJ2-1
CASSLTAESYNEQFF
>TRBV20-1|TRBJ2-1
CSALSPGGKFF
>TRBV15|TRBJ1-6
CATSRLPGRDNSPLHF
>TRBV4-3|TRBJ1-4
CASSQDRRTVGEKLFF
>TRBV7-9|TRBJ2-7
CASSFPGARSYEQYF
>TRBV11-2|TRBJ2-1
CASSLGAGPKEQFF
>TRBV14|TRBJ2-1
CASGGSESHNEQFF
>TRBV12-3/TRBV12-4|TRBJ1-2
CASSLALGRPNYGYTF
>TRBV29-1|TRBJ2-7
CSVETQGERATGDYEQYF
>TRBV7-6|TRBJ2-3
CASSPGPNGATDTQYF
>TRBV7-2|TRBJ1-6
CASSLSPSSYNSPLHF
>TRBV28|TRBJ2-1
CASSFDSRNEQFF
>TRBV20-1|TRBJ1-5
CSARTTEDSNQPQHF
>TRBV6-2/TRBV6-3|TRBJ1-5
CASSYGNSNQPQHF
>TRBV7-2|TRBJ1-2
CASIAGTGGGYTF
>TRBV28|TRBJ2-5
CASSFFFMSSGGGRMWTQYF
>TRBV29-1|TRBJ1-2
CSVEEGATYGYTF
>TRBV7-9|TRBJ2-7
CASTLTSGRSSYEQYF
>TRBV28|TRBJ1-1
CASSLLQANTEAFF
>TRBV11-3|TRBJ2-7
CAPPRGRGSYEQYF
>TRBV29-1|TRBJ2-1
CSVSRKHEQFF
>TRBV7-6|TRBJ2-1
CASSLGRREDGQQFF
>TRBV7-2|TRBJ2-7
CASSVTYEQYF
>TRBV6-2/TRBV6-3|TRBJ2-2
CASSSIGSGNTGELFF
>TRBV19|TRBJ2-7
CASSMTASYEQYF